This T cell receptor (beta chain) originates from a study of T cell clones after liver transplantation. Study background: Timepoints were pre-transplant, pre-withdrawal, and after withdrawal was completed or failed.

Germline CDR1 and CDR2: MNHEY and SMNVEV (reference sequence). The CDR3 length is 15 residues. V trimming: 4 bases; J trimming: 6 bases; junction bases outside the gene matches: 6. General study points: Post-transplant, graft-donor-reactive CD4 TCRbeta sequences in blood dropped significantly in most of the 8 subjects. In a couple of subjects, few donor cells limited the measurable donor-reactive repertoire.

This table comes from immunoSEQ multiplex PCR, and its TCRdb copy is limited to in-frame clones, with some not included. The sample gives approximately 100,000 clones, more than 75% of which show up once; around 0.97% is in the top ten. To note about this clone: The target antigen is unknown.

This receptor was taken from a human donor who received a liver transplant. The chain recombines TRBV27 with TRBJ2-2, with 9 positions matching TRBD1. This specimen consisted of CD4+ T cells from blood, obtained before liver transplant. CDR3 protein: CASSSGTGRAGELFF. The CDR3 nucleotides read TGTGCCAGCAGTTCGGGGACAGGGCGGGCCGGGGAGCTGTTTTTT.